Here is one T cell receptor (beta chain) with its context. Its binding antigen is unknown. Base qualities were left out, and no much larger clone turns up one base away. The data stem from a study of graft-versus-host responses after intestinal transplantation (dated by TCRdb to about 2021). Study-level background: Multivisceral, liver-intestinal, or isolated intestinal transplants were received by the recipients. After intestinal transplantation, graft-versus-host and host-versus-graft alloreactive T cell clones in the graft, circulation and bone marrow were tracked using bulk TCR-beta CDR3 sequencing. The cohort enrolled some 23 intestinal transplant recipients including one retransplant, and a few patients lacking pretransplant specimens were excluded. A peak of at least 4% donor T cells among recipient peripheral blood mononuclear cells was the definition used for donor T cell macrochimerism. Rather than going through the commercial service, samples from a few later patients were sequenced in-house on an Illumina MiSeq and processed with MiXCR. To identify alloreactive clones, pre-transplant mixed lymphocyte reaction products were sequenced and then compared with unstimulated pre-transplant donor and recipient T cells. Anti-thymocyte globulin induction was given to all recipients, followed by maintenance tacrolimus and steroids for around three years.

General findings and caveats noted by the study authors: GvH clones turned up in recipient bone marrow, with some appearing earlier in ileal mucosa or blood, a pattern consistent with an intestinal mucosal origin. In patients with donor T cell macrochimerism, the allografts had high GvH to HvG T cell clonal ratios. Early after transplant, peak levels of circulating GvH clones were associated with declines in HvG clones. The relatively low number and heterogeneity of intestinal transplant patients limited the conclusions.

In the paper's terms, the time point label means: cells obtained before transplantation from donor or recipient. CD3+CD4+ and CD3+CD8+ populations were FACS-sorted from unstimulated pre-transplant donor and recipient cells taken from spleen or lymph nodes. The CDR3 sequence holds 15 residues, the cysteine and phenylalanine included. Solely the CDR3 DNA is kept, with 45 bases framed from the first base. Cut back by 0 bases and 12 bases, the V and J ends lie 18 bases apart. From a lookup of the germline V gene, CDR1 and CDR2 are SGHTA and FQGNSA. Library construction relied on the immunoSEQ multiplex PCR assay. For most patients, genomic DNA was isolated with the Qiagen DNeasy Blood and Tissue Kit and shipped frozen to Adaptive Biotechnologies for TCR sequencing. For most patients, high-throughput TCR-beta CDR3 sequencing of genomic DNA was performed by Adaptive Biotechnologies. Per the authors' processing: Adaptive's ImmunoSEQ software was the source of the TCR sequencing data for 18 patients, while a few other patients were processed with MiXCR and VDJtools. To correct CD4 versus CD8 sorting errors, sequences present in both subsets at a frequency ratio below 5:1 were removed. CDR3 nucleotide sequences shared between donor and recipient were removed because the origin of such sequences could not be assigned. Alloreactive clones required at least 2-fold expansion over unstimulated cells and minimum CFSE-low frequency of 0.002% (template counts) or 0.001% (read counts). Clones detected in sequenced pre-transplant spleen, lymph node, or MLR CFSE-low populations of the donor or recipient were defined as mappable. Cumulative frequency of alloreactive clones was calculated as a percentage of all sequences weighted by copy number. The immuneACCESS repertoire file appears here via TCRdb, limited to in-frame rearrangements. These files lack a portion of the clones; in checked studies, under half of the deficit traces to unresolved V genes, and the cause of the others is not known. The DNA gave D and trimming, while V, J and clone size come from that table. The sample table lists 85,000 to 100,000 clones, roughly 90% of them with a count of one. The top ten constitute less than 0.12% of the sample.

The clonotype comes from a human donor who received an intestinal transplant. The specimen was unstimulated CD4+ T cells sorted from spleen or lymph node cells, collected before intestinal transplant. Recombination linked TRBV7-2 to TRBJ2-1; the D gene is perhaps TRBD1, on 6 matching bases. The DNA is TGTGCCAGCAGCTTAGCGGGGTCAGGGGCCCACGGGCAGTTCTTC. Its translation reads: CASSLAGSGAHGQFF.